The text below deals with one T cell receptor (beta chain). The CDR3 covers 15 residues. From germline, CDR1 is ENHRY and CDR2 SYGVKD. Trimming removed 3 bases from V and 1 base from J, with 13 bases in between. Per the original data handling: ImmunoSEQ supplied junction-only sequences lacking quality scores, so filtering was different. The method was immunoSEQ multiplex PCR; TCRdb's version includes in-frame clones alone and lacks a portion of them. Clonal size and the V and J genes are those of that table, whereas D and trimming came from the DNA. The data contain approximately 82,000 clones, about 63% of them singletons. This record belongs to a study of shared clonotypes between healthy human individuals.

The sequencing sample was made of memory CD8+ T cells sorted from blood. Subset of the sample: CD45RO+ cells pooled with CCR7-negative TemRA cells. The clonotype was recovered from a man under 40 in good health. This chain links TRBV10-3 with TRBJ2-7; D is possibly TRBD2 (6 bases). The CDR3 loop is CAISETYRGSYEQYF. The DNA for the CDR3 is TGTGCCATCAGTGAAACGTACCGGGGGTCCTACGAGCAGTACTTC.